This TCR beta chain was found in a study of cytomegalovirus exposure and HLA in healthy donors. Germline CDR1 is SEHNR and CDR2 is FQNEAQ (reference sequence). The CDR3 consists of 14 residues. The study ran its PCR with 60 Vbeta and 13 Jbeta primers. Repertoires were generated with immunoSEQ multiplex PCR, while TCRdb's copy carries only in-frame clones and drops some. The data contain around 130,000 clones, roughly 88% of them singletons. About this clone itself: At one end, the junction sequence differs from germline, possibly due to a read error.

The TCR was taken from a woman aged 18 to 35 in good health and CMV-seropositive. The chain uses TRBV7-9 and TRBJ1-1, with TRBD1 identical over 7 bases. The sequencing sample was made of PBMCs. DNA for the CDR3: TGTTCCAGCAGCTCATCAGGGGGGAACACTGAAGCTTTCTTT. This gives the protein CSSSSSGGNTEAFF.